This entry concerns a single TCR beta chain. One Seattle source followed patients from active infection through their disease course. The sample belongs to a study of blood T cell repertoires in COVID-19. Study information: The analysed material was cDNA or gDNA that came from T cells, B-cell-depleted T cells, or PBMCs.

Original data processing: For nucleated cells, counts were estimated from reference gene primer amplification. Some clones are missing from TCRdb's copy, which holds only in-frame ones; the method was immunoSEQ multiplex PCR. The D gene and trimming were derived from the DNA, and the V and J assignments and clone size from that table. The sample has 28,000 or so clones, 70% to 90% seen once. With 3 bases clipped from V and 0 bases from J, the junction kept 6 bases outside the gene matches. CDR3 length: 16 residues. In germline, CDR1 is SGHRS, CDR2 YFSETQ. The specimen was peripheral blood. The V call is TRBV5-1, the J call TRBJ2-3; the match to TRBD2 covers 8 bases. The source is an elderly woman with COVID-19, enrolled during active disease. The chain's CDR3 is CASSSNSGASTDTQYF. The CDR3 DNA is TGCGCCAGCAGCTCAAATAGCGGGGCTAGCACAGATACGCAGTATTTT. Based on the CDR3 plus reference TRBV5-1 and TRBJ2-3, the full variable domain is KAGVTQTPRYLIKTRGQQVTLSCSPISGHRSVSWYQQTPGQGLQFLFEYFSETQRNKGNFPGRFSGRQFSNSRSEMNVSTLELGDSALYLCASSSNSGASTDTQYFGPGTRLTVL.